These T cell receptor beta chains were read from a single sample in a study of T-cell memory formation after mild COVID-19. TCRdb redid the calling of the 5' RACE reads with MiXCR, one entry per CDR3 protein. The sample has over 60,000 distinct CDR3 sequences, around 17% seen once. What was sequenced was PBMCs or a T cell subset sorted from them (not recorded which). Receptor source: an adult woman who had mild COVID-19 (a few samples of this study predate the infection). Cell type and time point are not known. CDR3s include the opening cysteine and the closing phenylalanine or tryptophan. The D gene is left open where the match is weak. Rows give clone size only sometimes, using once, few, many, or a class for an expanded clone.

j_gene	len	v_gene	d_gene	abundance	CDR3aa	CDR3nt
TRBJ2-7	18	TRBV12-3/TRBV12-4	.	.	CASRGERDSPRSFYEQYF	TGTGCCAGCAGGGGCGAACGGGACTCTCCCCGAAGTTTCTACGAGCAGTACTTC
TRBJ2-3	18	TRBV24-1	TRBD2	few	CATSEPRTSGWRRDTQYF	TGTGCCACCAGTGAGCCACGGACTAGCGGGTGGAGGAGGGATACGCAGTATTTT
TRBJ2-1	13	TRBV5-1	.	few	CASAPDNYNEQFF	TGCGCCAGCGCCCCGGACAACTACAATGAGCAGTTCTTC
TRBJ1-2	14	TRBV4-2	.	.	CASSQAVGASGYTF	TGTGCCAGCAGCCAAGCCGTGGGTGCTTCTGGCTACACCTTC
TRBJ2-1	14	TRBV9	.	.	CASSGGDSNNEQFF	TGTGCCAGCAGCGGGGGGGACAGTAACAATGAGCAGTTCTTC
TRBJ2-6	16	TRBV5-6	.	few	CASSLIGGSGANVLTF	TGTGCCAGCAGCTTGATTGGAGGGTCTGGGGCCAACGTCCTGACTTTC
TRBJ2-1	17	TRBV11-2	TRBD1	.	CASSLDYRQGAYNEQFF	TGTGCCAGCAGCTTAGATTACCGGCAGGGGGCCTACAATGAGCAGTTCTTC
TRBJ2-1	17	TRBV4-1	.	.	CASSQDGTGMRGNEQFF	TGCGCCAGCAGCCAAGATGGTACGGGTATGCGCGGCAATGAGCAGTTCTTC
TRBJ2-7	15	TRBV13	.	few	CASSLGPQGAYEQYF	TGTGCCAGCAGCTTAGGCCCGCAGGGAGCATACGAGCAGTACTTC
TRBJ2-1	13	TRBV12-3/TRBV12-4	TRBD1	few	CASGTGRFNEQFF	TGTGCCAGCGGGACAGGGCGTTTCAATGAGCAGTTCTTC
TRBJ2-7	15	TRBV3-1	TRBD2	many	CASSPIRGGRHEQYF	TGTGCCAGCAGCCCCATTCGCGGGGGTCGACACGAGCAGTACTTC
TRBJ2-1	12	TRBV7-6	.	.	CASTPVDNEQFF	TGTGCCAGCACCCCCGTGGACAATGAGCAGTTCTTC
TRBJ2-7	21	TRBV4-3	TRBD2	few	CASSRNSLGLAGGPGLREQYF	TGCGCCAGCAGCCGGAATTCCCTGGGGCTAGCGGGAGGGCCTGGTTTGCGAGAGCAGTACTTC
TRBJ1-1	14	TRBV6-5	.	.	CASSYHLGDTEAFF	TGTGCCAGCAGTTACCACCTAGGGGACACTGAAGCTTTCTTT
TRBJ2-7	13	TRBV5-1	.	.	CASSLPPEEEQYF	TGCGCCAGCAGCTTGCCCCCTGAGGAGGAGCAGTACTTC
TRBJ2-7	12	TRBV3-1	.	few	CASSPLGGEQYF	TGTGCCAGCAGCCCCTTAGGGGGCGAGCAGTACTTC
TRBJ2-3	17	TRBV7-9	TRBD2	.	CASSSDVAGVVTDTQYF	TGTGCCAGCAGCTCAGATGTAGCGGGAGTGGTCACAGATACGCAGTATTTT
TRBJ2-5	14	TRBV6-2/TRBV6-3	.	.	CASSYIQSQETQYF	TGTGCCAGCAGTTACATCCAGAGCCAAGAGACCCAGTACTTC
TRBJ2-1	15	TRBV11-2	.	.	CASSLPASWEYEQFF	TGTGCCAGCAGCTTACCGGCTAGCTGGGAATACGAGCAGTTCTTC
TRBJ2-3	15	TRBV9	TRBD2	.	CASRDLAGDTDTQYF	TGTGCCAGCAGGGATCTAGCGGGAGATACAGATACGCAGTATTTT
TRBJ2-3	12	TRBV13	.	few	CASSSGTDTQYF	TGTGCCAGCAGCTCCGGCACAGATACGCAGTATTTT
TRBJ2-3	16	TRBV7-9	TRBD1	.	CASSKRQGRDTDTQYF	TGTGCCAGCAGCAAACGACAGGGTCGGGACACAGATACGCAGTATTTT
TRBJ1-1	14	TRBV15	.	few	CATSRGRQNTEAFF	TGTGCCACCAGCAGAGGACGGCAGAACACTGAAGCTTTCTTT
TRBJ1-1	16	TRBV18	.	.	CASSPSARDLNTEAFF	TGTGCCAGCTCACCGTCCGCGAGGGACTTGAACACTGAAGCTTTCTTT
TRBJ2-3	16	TRBV6-6	TRBD2	.	CASHGASGGLTDTQYF	TGTGCCAGCCACGGGGCTAGCGGGGGCCTCACAGATACGCAGTATTTT
TRBJ2-1	12	TRBV20-1	TRBD2	.	CSASGLAGEQFF	TGCAGTGCCAGCGGACTAGCTGGTGAGCAGTTCTTC
TRBJ2-7	13	TRBV11-2	.	few	CASSLEANYEQYF	TGTGCCAGCAGCTTAGAAGCCAACTACGAGCAGTACTTC
TRBJ2-7	14	TRBV6-5	.	few	CASSYRESSYEQYF	TGTGCCAGCAGTTACCGGGAGAGCTCCTACGAGCAGTACTTC
TRBJ1-2	18	TRBV7-9	TRBD1	.	CASSLAPGGFTVGYGYTF	TGTGCCAGCAGCTTAGCGCCAGGGGGCTTCACAGTCGGATATGGCTACACCTTC
TRBJ2-7	15	TRBV21-1	.	.	CASSNKAGVSYEQYF	TGTGCCAGCAGCAATAAGGCAGGTGTCTCCTACGAGCAGTACTTC
TRBJ2-7	13	TRBV29-1	TRBD1	few	CSVSDRGLSEQYF	TGCAGCGTCTCGGACAGGGGGCTGAGCGAGCAGTACTTC
TRBJ2-1	15	TRBV9	TRBD1	few	CASSTSGQPYNEQFF	TGTGCCAGCAGCACCTCGGGACAGCCCTACAATGAGCAGTTCTTC
TRBJ2-5	12	TRBV5-1	.	few	CASSHLRETQYF	TGCGCCAGCAGCCACCTACGGGAGACCCAGTACTTC
TRBJ1-2	13	TRBV29-1	.	once	CSAVGGTNYGYTF	TGCAGCGCCGTCGGGGGTACTAACTATGGCTACACCTTC
TRBJ2-5	13	TRBV20-1	.	.	CSASIGVQETQYF	TGCAGTGCTAGTATTGGGGTTCAAGAGACCCAGTACTTC
TRBJ1-1	13	TRBV29-1	.	.	CSVEWGGDTEAFF	TGCAGCGTTGAGTGGGGTGGGGACACTGAAGCTTTCTTT
TRBJ2-7	14	TRBV29-1	.	few	CSVAPGHEGYEQYF	TGCAGCGTTGCCCCGGGACATGAAGGCTACGAGCAGTACTTC
TRBJ2-1	17	TRBV7-2	TRBD2	.	CASSQSWAGGPVNEQFF	TGTGCCAGCAGCCAGTCCTGGGCGGGAGGGCCAGTCAATGAGCAGTTCTTC
TRBJ2-7	14	TRBV4-2	TRBD1	few	CASSQDTTGYEQYF	TGTGCCAGCAGCCAAGATACGACAGGGTACGAGCAGTACTTC
TRBJ1-2	13	TRBV19	.	.	CASSFQGSYGYTF	TGTGCCAGTAGTTTCCAGGGGAGCTATGGCTACACCTTC
TRBJ2-3	13	TRBV7-6	.	many	CASSLFVSDTQYF	TGTGCCAGCAGCTTATTCGTTTCAGATACGCAGTATTTT
TRBJ1-1	12	TRBV6-2/TRBV6-3	.	.	CASSEQTGEAFF	TGTGCCAGCAGTGAACAGACAGGTGAAGCTTTCTTT
TRBJ2-3	16	TRBV6-5	TRBD2	few	CASSYSSGGPTDTQYF	TGTGCCAGCAGTTACTCGTCGGGAGGGCCAACAGATACGCAGTATTTT
TRBJ2-7	14	TRBV11-2	TRBD2	.	CASTQTSGGYEQYF	TGTGCCAGCACCCAGACTAGCGGAGGGTACGAGCAGTACTTC
TRBJ2-3	15	TRBV6-5	.	.	CASSYSIGARDTQYF	TGTGCCAGCAGTTACTCGATTGGGGCGAGAGATACGCAGTATTTT
TRBJ2-1	13	TRBV12-3/TRBV12-4	.	many	CASSLDSRLEQFF	TGTGCCAGCAGTTTAGATTCCCGGCTTGAGCAGTTCTTC
TRBJ1-1	17	TRBV7-6	.	once	CASSPRGETGMNTEAFF	TGTGCCAGCAGCCCTCGGGGGGAAACAGGCATGAACACTGAAGCTTTCTTT
TRBJ2-2	15	TRBV12-3/TRBV12-4	.	.	CASSPYQGATGELFF	TGTGCCAGCAGTCCCTATCAGGGAGCCACCGGGGAGCTGTTTTTT
TRBJ1-1	12	TRBV12-3/TRBV12-4	.	few	CASSLSRLEAFF	TGTGCCAGCAGTTTATCCAGGCTGGAAGCTTTCTTT
TRBJ2-7	11	TRBV6-5	.	few	CASTGPYEQYF	TGTGCCAGCACAGGTCCCTACGAGCAGTACTTC
TRBJ1-5	15	TRBV12-3/TRBV12-4	TRBD1	.	CASSPGTGGSQPQHF	TGTGCCAGCAGTCCCGGGACAGGGGGCAGTCAGCCCCAGCATTTT
TRBJ2-1	17	TRBV9	TRBD2	few	CASSPGGGASGENEQFF	TGTGCCAGCAGCCCGGGGGGAGGGGCAAGCGGGGAGAATGAGCAGTTCTTC
TRBJ2-1	13	TRBV20-1	.	few	CSARMRSYNEQFF	TGCAGTGCTAGGATGCGATCCTACAATGAGCAGTTCTTC
TRBJ2-4	16	TRBV7-9	TRBD2	.	CASSFDLAGGRNIQYF	TGTGCCAGCAGCTTTGACCTAGCGGGGGGGAGAAACATTCAGTACTTC